Listed here are 21 T cell receptor beta chains from one sample, sequenced in a study of blood T cell repertoires in COVID-19. Generated by immunoSEQ multiplex PCR, the TCRdb table keeps only in-frame clones and is missing some. The table lists approximately 180,000 clones, more than 75% of them singletons. The sequencing sample was made of peripheral blood. Source of these receptors: a man aged 40-50 years with active or convalescent COVID-19.

The V call is TRBV27, the J call TRBJ2-3; 8 bases map to TRBD2. This CDR3 region has 16 residues. Germline V gives CDR1 MNHEY, CDR2 SMNVEV (reference sequence). With V trimmed by 7 bases and J by 1 base, 10 bases remained unmatched. In DNA form, the CDR3 reads TGTGCCAGCACCTCTCTAGCGGGTGGCGGCACAGATACGCAGTATTTT. Its protein product is CASTSLAGGGTDTQYF.

The chain uses TRBV7-3 and TRBJ2-1; 12 nucleotides align to TRBD2. The CDR3 runs 18 residues. In germline, CDR1 is SGHTA, CDR2 FQGTGA. V shed 5 bases and J 0 bases; nucleotides not matched to a gene: 8. CDR3 residues: CASSAPTSGGPSYNEQFF. The CDR3, as DNA: TGTGCCAGCAGCGCGCCGACTAGCGGGGGACCCTCCTACAATGAGCAGTTCTTC.

In DNA form, the CDR3 reads TGTGCCAGCAGCTTCGGCAACAGGGGGCCGTCCAAAAACATTCAGTACTTC. It specifies CASSFGNRGPSKNIQYF. The chain employs TRBV13 and TRBJ2-4; 9 nucleotides match TRBD1. This CDR3 is 17 amino acids long. The V gene's germline CDR1 is PRHDT and CDR2 FYEKMQ (reference sequence). V gave up 3 bases and J gave up 2 bases; unmatched junction bases: 8.

This chain links TRBV3-1 (or the pseudogene TRBV3-2) with TRBJ2-7; 11 nucleotides agree with TRBD2. The CDR3 runs to 16 residues. CDR1 and CDR2 from the germline V gene are LGHDT and YNNKEL (reference sequence). V lost 2 bases, J lost 13 bases, and 16 bases stayed unmatched. The CDR3 coding sequence is TGTGCCAGCAGCCAAACCTCACTAGCGGGGGCCCTGAGATGTTACTTC. Translating it yields CASSQTSLAGALRCYF.

The genes are TRBV27 and TRBJ1-4, with a possible D match to TRBD1 (5 bases). The ends were cut back, 1 base at V and 7 bases at J, with 10 bases in the middle. This CDR3 comprises 14 residues. Germline V gene lookup returns CDR1 MNHEY and CDR2 SMNVEV (reference sequence). CDR3 sequence: CASSLFRGGEKLFF. DNA of the CDR3: TGTGCCAGCAGTTTATTTCGGGGGGGTGAAAAACTGTTTTTT.

The V and J genes are TRBV28 and TRBJ1-5; a possible D gene is TRBD1 (6 bases). V gave up 3 bases and J gave up 2 bases, with 14 bases separating them. The CDR3 length is 16 residues. CDR1 is MDHEN and CDR2 is SYDVKM in the germline V gene. The CDR3 loop is CASSLAKGVGNQPQHF. The CDR3 coding sequence is TGTGCCAGCAGTTTGGCAAAGGGGGTAGGCAATCAGCCCCAGCATTTT.

V and J are TRBV28 and TRBJ1-2, with D perhaps TRBD1 (5 bases). The CDR3 length is 14 residues. V lost 8 bases and J 5 bases, leaving 18 bases between the germline ends. The germline V gene has CDR1 MDHEN and CDR2 SYDVKM. CDR3 loop: CASGGGARSYGYTF. Here the CDR3 DNA reads TGTGCCAGCGGGGGGGGAGCCAGGTCGTATGGCTACACCTTC.

V gene TRBV28 combines with J gene TRBJ2-7, with 8 nucleotides matching TRBD2. Germline loops: CDR1 MDHEN, CDR2 SYDVKM. The CDR3 covers 15 residues. The junction had 8 bases not matched to a gene; V was cut back by 5 bases and J by 2 bases. As DNA, the CDR3 is TGTGCCAGCAGTCCACCCCAGCGGGGGACCTACGAGCAGTACTTC. Protein sequence: CASSPPQRGTYEQYF.

CDR3 in DNA: TGTGCCAGCAGCTTTACCGGGACACCCAACTATGGCTACACCTTC. This encodes CASSFTGTPNYGYTF. The chain has TRBV7-8 and TRBJ1-2; TRBD1 might be the D (6 bases). Germline loops: CDR1 SGHVS, CDR2 FQNEAQ. Trimming removed 3 bases at V and 2 bases at J, with 13 bases between. The CDR3 has 15 amino acids.

V is TRBV28 and J is TRBJ1-6, with 8 bases fitting TRBD1. Trimming took 6 bases from V and 7 from J; bases not matched to a gene: 8. Looked up from germline, CDR1 is MDHEN and CDR2 is SYDVKM. The CDR3 is 15 amino acids. CDR3 residues: CASSNGQGNNSPLHF. The CDR3 DNA reads as TGTGCCAGCAGCAACGGACAGGGAAACAATTCACCCCTCCACTTT.

With respect to this clone: Within the sample, other DNA sequences also encode this same CDR3. DNA of the CDR3: TGTGCCAGCAGCGCGGGACAGGGGGCGAATGAAAAACTGTTTTTT. Translation: CASSAGQGANEKLFF. The chain employs TRBV9 and TRBJ1-4; 12 bases agree with TRBD1. With V trimmed by 3 bases and J by 5 bases, 2 bases remained unmatched. CDR1 is SGDLS and CDR2 is YYNGEE in the germline V gene. The CDR3 contains 15 residues.

This clone has more than one count but fewer than ten. The chain couples TRBV7-8 to TRBJ1-3; tentative D call: TRBD1 (5 bases). V lost 3 bases to trimming and J lost 4 bases, with 13 bases between them. Per germline, CDR1 SGHVS and CDR2 FQNEAQ. The CDR3 is 15 amino acids. CDR3 in DNA: TGTGCCAGCAGCTTTCAGACAGACGTCGGAAACACCATATATTTT. Translation: CASSFQTDVGNTIYF.

This chain uses TRBV7-9 with TRBJ1-1; D gene ambiguous. There are 14 residues in the CDR3. Germline CDR1 and CDR2: SEHNR and FQNEAQ (reference sequence). V lost 4 bases and J lost 3, with 12 bases in between. This chain's CDR3 is CASSSRGFDTEAFF. The CDR3 DNA sequence: TGTGCCAGCAGCTCACGGGGTTTCGACACTGAAGCTTTCTTT.

This clone appeared once. The chain couples TRBV6-5 to TRBJ1-1; the D is unclear. The CDR3 runs to 15 residues. CDR1 and CDR2 from the germline V gene are MNHEY and SVGAGI. The V end lost 4 bases, the J end lost 4 bases, and 16 bases lay between the germline ends. CDR3 protein: CASSSWTGGSTEAFF. The CDR3 DNA reads as TGTGCCAGCAGTTCCTGGACCGGAGGGTCCACTGAAGCTTTCTTT.

This chain joins TRBV28 and TRBJ2-7, with 8 bases identical to TRBD2. This CDR3 is 16 amino acids long. The V gene's germline CDR1 is MDHEN and CDR2 SYDVKM. The V gene end was trimmed by 4 bases and the J gene end by 3 bases; junction bases not matched to a gene: 11. The CDR3 sequence is CASSSTRVSGIYEQYF. In DNA form, the CDR3 reads TGTGCCAGCAGTTCTACCCGGGTTAGCGGGATCTACGAGCAGTACTTC. The variable domain in full, completed from reference TRBV28 and TRBJ2-7, reads DVKVTQSSRYLVKRTGEKVFLECVQDMDHENMFWYRQDPGLGLRLIYFSYDVKMKEKGDIPEGYSVSREKKERFSLILESASTNQTSMYLCASSSTRVSGIYEQYFGPGTRLTVT.

The chain links TRBV30 to TRBJ1-1; D unresolved. Deletions cut 2 bases from V and 2 bases from J, with 9 bases between. This CDR3 comprises 13 residues. The germline CDR1 and CDR2 sequences are GTSNPN and SVGIG (reference sequence). The CDR3 DNA sequence: TGTGCCTGGAGTCCACAGACCAACACTGAAGCTTTCTTT. Its protein is CAWSPQTNTEAFF.

The V call is TRBV19, the J call TRBJ2-7, with D possibly matching TRBD1 (6 bases). V gave up 8 bases and J gave up 4 bases, with 12 bases separating them. This CDR3 spans 12 amino acids. The germline V gene has CDR1 LNHDA and CDR2 SQIVND (reference sequence). The CDR3, as DNA: TGTGCCAGTCGCTCAAGGGGGTACGAGCAGTACTTC. It translates to CASRSRGYEQYF. Full variable domain (missing parts from reference TRBV19 and TRBJ2-7): DGGITQSPKYLFRKEGQNVTLSCEQNLNHDAMYWYRQDPGQGLRLIYYSQIVNDFQKGDIAEGYSVSREKKESFPLTVTSAQKNPTAFYLCASRSRGYEQYFGPGTRLTVT.

The chain links TRBV4-1 to TRBJ1-2; D is possibly TRBD1 (6 bases). Trimming removed 0 bases at V and 3 bases at J, with 8 bases between. The V gene's germline CDR1 is MGHRA and CDR2 YSYEKL. The CDR3 extends over 14 amino acids. CDR3 region: CASSQERTDYGYTF. The DNA of the CDR3 is TGCGCCAGCAGCCAAGAGAGGACAGACTATGGCTACACCTTC.

This clone was observed a single time. The chain couples TRBV6-1 to TRBJ1-4; 8 bases line up with TRBD1. Germline CDR1 is MNHNS and CDR2 is SASEGT. Trimming cost V 3 bases and J 7 bases; bases outside gene matches: 7. The CDR3 has 15 residues. CDR3 loop: CASSDGAGGSEKLFF. The CDR3 DNA reads as TGTGCCAGCAGTGATGGGGCAGGGGGCAGTGAAAAACTGTTTTTT.

J is TRBJ1-3 and V is TRBV5-1, with a weak D call TRBD1 (5 bases). Germline CDR1 reads SGHRS; CDR2 reads YFSETQ. V lost 1 base and J 0 bases, leaving 8 bases between the germline ends. The CDR3 spans 15 residues. The CDR3 sequence: CASSLKGISGNTIYF. In DNA, the CDR3 is TGCGCCAGCAGCTTGAAGGGGATCTCTGGAAACACCATATATTTT.

The chain is built from TRBV5-1 and TRBJ2-3; D gene ambiguous. Per the germline V gene, CDR1 is SGHRS and CDR2 is YFSETQ. V was trimmed by 1 base and J by 6 bases, leaving 6 bases between them. The CDR3 is 12 amino acids. CDR3 nucleotide sequence: TGCGCCAGCAGCTTGTTAGAGGATACGCAGTATTTT. Translated: CASSLLEDTQYF.